Listed below are T cell receptor beta chains from one sample, sequenced in a study of T cell changes during pregnancy in multiple sclerosis. The protocol was immunoSEQ multiplex PCR, while the TCRdb copy is restricted to in-frame clones and leaves out a portion. The sample has about 57,000 clones, about 90% seen once. The starting material was CD4+ T cells from peripheral blood mononuclear cells, obtained in the second trimester of pregnancy. These receptor sequences come from a female donor with multiple sclerosis, enrolled in a pregnancy study. Both conserved end residues are part of each CDR3. A D gene is named only where the DNA matches it firmly. Not all rows give a size; the values are once, few, many and, for expanded clones, a class.

>-|TRBV7-3|15|-|TRBJ1-2
TGTGCCAGCAGCTTAGGAGCAGGGTCTAACTATGGCTACACCTTC
CASSLGAGSNYGYTF
>-|TRBV9|16|-|TRBJ1-1
TGTGCCAGCAGCGTAGCTACTGGGGGCAGAGGGACTGAAGCTTTCTTT
CASSVATGGRGTEAFF
>-|TRBV30|15|-|TRBJ2-7
TGTGCCTGGAGTAAGCCAGGGGTAATGAGCTACGAGCAGTACTTC
CAWSKPGVMSYEQYF
>-|TRBV7-9|15|-|TRBJ1-1
TGTGCCAGCAGCTTAGGGGGGCCGCTGAACACTGAAGCTTTCTTT
CASSLGGPLNTEAFF
>-|TRBV11-2|18|-|TRBJ2-3
TGTGCCAGCAGCCATTCCAGATTTAACAGGGGGGGGACAGATACGCAGTATTTT
CASSHSRFNRGGTDTQYF
>once|TRBV28|16|TRBD1|TRBJ2-2
TGTGCCAGCAGCACCAGACAGGGGGCAATGACCGGGGAGCTGTTTTTT
CASSTRQGAMTGELFF
>-|TRBV6-5|15|-|TRBJ2-7
TGTGCCAGCGGTCTGTACAGGTCGATGGGCTACGAGCAGTACTTC
CASGLYRSMGYEQYF
>once|TRBV19|18|TRBD2|TRBJ2-3
TGTGCCAGTAGTACCCCGAGGAGGGCCGGGACTACGGCAGATACGCAGTATTTT
CASSTPRRAGTTADTQYF
>-|TRBV5-1|14|TRBD1|TRBJ1-1
TGCGCCAGCAGCTTGGGACAGGGCGAGGGTGAAGCTTTCTTT
CASSLGQGEGEAFF
>-|TRBV6-5|15|-|TRBJ1-2
TGTGCCAGCAGACCCCCAGGGGCGACCGGGATGGGCTACACCTTC
CASRPPGATGMGYTF
>-|TRBV5-4|14|-|TRBJ2-1
TGTGCCAGCAGCTTGGCCGGGTCTTACAATGAGCAGTTCTTC
CASSLAGSYNEQFF
>-|TRBV15|15|TRBD1|TRBJ1-1
TGTGCCACCACCTTGGACAGGGGGCATGCCACTGAAGCTTTCTTT
CATTLDRGHATEAFF
>-|TRBV30|15|TRBD2|TRBJ2-3
TGTGCCTGGAGCACTAGCGCGGTTAACACAGATACGCAGTATTTT
CAWSTSAVNTDTQYF
>-|TRBV29-1|11|-|TRBJ2-4
TGCAGCGGCGCAGGGGCTGAGATTCAGTACTTC
CSGAGAEIQYF
>-|TRBV30|15|TRBD1|TRBJ2-1
TGTGCCTGGAGTGCGAGTCTAGGGGGCGGCAATGAGCAGTTCTTC
CAWSASLGGGNEQFF
>-|TRBV6-6|15|-|TRBJ1-5
TGTGCCAGCAGCGAGGACAGAACCTGGGGGCAGCCCCAGCATTTT
CASSEDRTWGQPQHF
>-|TRBV5-1|16|-|TRBJ2-1
TGCGCCAGCAGCTTGGCCGGGAGCGGTACCTACAATGAGCAGTTCTTC
CASSLAGSGTYNEQFF
>-|TRBV6-5|15|TRBD1|TRBJ1-5
TGTGCCAGCAGGCCTAAGGGGGCGAGCAATCAGCCCCAGCATTTT
CASRPKGASNQPQHF
>-|TRBV2|17|-|TRBJ1-5
TGTGCCAGCATGAAGAGGATGGCAGGGCTAAGCAATCAGCCCCAGCATTTT
CASMKRMAGLSNQPQHF
>-|TRBV5-1|12|-|TRBJ1-2
TGCGCCAGCAGCTTGAAAGGGGAAGGCTACACCTTC
CASSLKGEGYTF
>-|TRBV10-3|14|-|TRBJ2-5
TGTGCCATCAGTGAGGGAGGAGGTGAGGAGACCCAGTACTTC
CAISEGGGEETQYF
>-|TRBV19|16|TRBD1|TRBJ1-1
TGTGCCAGTAGTTTCCTTACCGGGACAGGGGACACTGAAGCTTTCTTT
CASSFLTGTGDTEAFF
>-|TRBV7-2|15|TRBD2|TRBJ2-5
TGTGCCAGCAGCTTAGAAGGTCTAGCGGAAGAGACCCAGTACTTC
CASSLEGLAEETQYF
>-|TRBV7-8|14|-|TRBJ2-4
TGTGCCAGCAGCTTAGTCAGCAGGGGATACATTCAGTACTTC
CASSLVSRGYIQYF
>-|TRBV28|17|TRBD2|TRBJ2-1
TGTGCCAGCGTGGCGGGAGGCCCTACGGTGAAGTCCAATGAGCAGTTCTTC
CASVAGGPTVKSNEQFF
>-|TRBV14|16|TRBD2|TRBJ2-7
TGTGCCAGCAGCCCCCTAGCGGGAGCCACCTCCTACGAGCAGTACTTC
CASSPLAGATSYEQYF
>-|TRBV2|13|-|TRBJ1-1
TGTGCCAGCGAGCAGGACAAAAACACTGAAGCTTTCTTT
CASEQDKNTEAFF
>-|TRBV7-6|13|TRBD1|TRBJ1-6
TGTGCCAGCAGCCCTCGACAGGGTTCACCCCTCCACTTT
CASSPRQGSPLHF
>-|TRBV21-1|18|-|TRBJ1-3
TGTGCCAGCAGCAACCACCGCCACAGGGGGAGCTCTGGAAACACCATATATTTT
CASSNHRHRGSSGNTIYF
>-|TRBV5-8|14|-|TRBJ1-1
TGTGCCAGCAGCTTGCGGGGGGCGGGCACTGAAGCTTTCTTT
CASSLRGAGTEAFF
>-|TRBV5-1|16|TRBD2|TRBJ2-7
TGCGCCAGCAGCTTGGTTCTAGCGGGAGGGCCGTTGGAGCAGTACTTC
CASSLVLAGGPLEQYF
>-|TRBV9|16|-|TRBJ1-3
TGTGCCAGCAGCGTAGGTAGGGGGATCTCTGGAAACACCATATATTTT
CASSVGRGISGNTIYF
>-|TRBV5-1|13|TRBD2|TRBJ2-5
TGCGCGAGCGCCCGGGGGGGGAAGGAGACCCAGTACTTC
CASARGGKETQYF
>-|TRBV28|14|TRBD2|TRBJ2-7
TGTGCCAGCAGTCTAGCGGGAGTAACCTACGAGCAGTACTTC
CASSLAGVTYEQYF
>-|TRBV25-1|15|TRBD1|TRBJ1-1
TGTGCCGGCAGTGATTTTGGACAGGGGAACACTGAAGCTTTCTTT
CAGSDFGQGNTEAFF
>once|TRBV5-1|17|TRBD2|TRBJ2-3
TGCGCCAGCAGCTTGGGAGGGGCGGGAGGGCCAGAAGATACGCAGTATTTT
CASSLGGAGGPEDTQYF
>-|TRBV28|16|-|TRBJ1-3
TGTGCCAGCAGTTTATTTGCGGGAAGAGAAGGAAACACCATATATTTT
CASSLFAGREGNTIYF
>-|TRBV7-2|15|TRBD1|TRBJ2-3
TGTGCCAGCAGACCCGGACAGGGGAAGGCAGATACGCAGTATTTT
CASRPGQGKADTQYF
>-|TRBV7-9|14|-|TRBJ2-1
TGTGCCAGCAGCGACAACCGGGAGCACAATGAGCAGTTCTTC
CASSDNREHNEQFF
>-|TRBV29-1|13|TRBD2|TRBJ2-1
TGCAGCGTTGTACGGACTAGCAACAATGAGCAGTTCTTC
CSVVRTSNNEQFF
>-|TRBV2|12|-|TRBJ2-7
TGTGCCAGCAGTACCAGGACCTACGAGCAGTACTTC
CASSTRTYEQYF
>-|TRBV27|16|-|TRBJ2-1
TGTGCCAGCAGCCCGTTAGTTGCGGGAAATTACAATGAGCAGTTCTTC
CASSPLVAGNYNEQFF
>-|TRBV9|15|-|TRBJ1-3
TGTGCCAGCAGCGTACGGGCCAGGGCCGGAAACACCATATATTTT
CASSVRARAGNTIYF
>-|TRBV19|14|-|TRBJ2-3
TGTGCCAGTAGAGAGGCCCCAAGCACAGATACGCAGTATTTT
CASREAPSTDTQYF
>-|TRBV2|15|-|TRBJ2-1
TGTGCCAGCAGCGATCAGGGGAGCTCCTACAATGAGCAGTTCTTC
CASSDQGSSYNEQFF
>few|TRBV30|11|-|TRBJ1-1
TGTGCCTGGAGTCTTGGGGGGTTGGCTTTCTTT
CAWSLGGLAFF
>once|TRBV5-5|16|TRBD2|TRBJ2-1
TGTGCCAGCAGCCCTCGGACTAGCGGGGGTCACAATGAGCAGTTCTTC
CASSPRTSGGHNEQFF
>-|TRBV7-3|14|-|TRBJ2-1
TGTGCCAGCAGCTTAGGGTTTCTAGGAAATGAGCAGTTCTTC
CASSLGFLGNEQFF
>-|TRBV5-1|12|-|TRBJ1-1
TGCGCCAGCCGACGGGAGAACACTGAAGCTTTCTTT
CASRRENTEAFF
>-|TRBV5-1|14|-|TRBJ1-5
TGCGCCAGCAGACTAGACAGGCTCAGACAGCCCCAGCATTTT
CASRLDRLRQPQHF
>once|TRBV29-1|13|TRBD2|TRBJ2-1
TGCAGCGTGGGACTAGCGGCCTACAATGAGCAGTTCTTC
CSVGLAAYNEQFF
>-|TRBV5-1|15|TRBD1|TRBJ2-5
TGCGCCAGCAGCTGGGACAGGAGGGCCGGAGAGACCCAGTACTTC
CASSWDRRAGETQYF
>-|TRBV18|13|TRBD2|TRBJ2-5
TGTGCCAGCTCACCAGGGGGGGAAGAGACCCAGTACTTC
CASSPGGEETQYF
>-|TRBV5-6|16|TRBD1|TRBJ2-1
TGTGCCAGCAGCTTGGTCTGGACAGGGGCATACAATGAGCAGTTCTTC
CASSLVWTGAYNEQFF
>-|TRBV13|18|TRBD2|TRBJ2-2
TGTGCCAGCAGCTTGTGGGGACTAGCGGGGGGAATCACCGGGGAGCTGTTTTTT
CASSLWGLAGGITGELFF